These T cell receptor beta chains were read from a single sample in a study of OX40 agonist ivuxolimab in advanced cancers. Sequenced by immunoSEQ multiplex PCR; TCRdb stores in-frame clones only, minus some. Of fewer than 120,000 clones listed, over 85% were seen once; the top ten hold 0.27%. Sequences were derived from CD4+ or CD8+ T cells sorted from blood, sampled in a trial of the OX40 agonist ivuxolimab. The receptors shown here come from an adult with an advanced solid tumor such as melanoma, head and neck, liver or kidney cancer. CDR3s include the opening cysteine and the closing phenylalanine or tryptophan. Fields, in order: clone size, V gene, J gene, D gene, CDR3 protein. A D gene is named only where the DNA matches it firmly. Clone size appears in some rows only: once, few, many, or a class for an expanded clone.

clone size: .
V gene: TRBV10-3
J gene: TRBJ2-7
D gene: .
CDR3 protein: CAISERGGPRRPYEQYF

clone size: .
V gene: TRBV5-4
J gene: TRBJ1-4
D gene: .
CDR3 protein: CASKGDSGDEKLFF

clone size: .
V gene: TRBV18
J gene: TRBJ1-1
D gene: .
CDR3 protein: CASSPGQGWTEAFF

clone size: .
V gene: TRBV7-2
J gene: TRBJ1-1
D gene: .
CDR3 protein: CASSFGGGVNTEAFF

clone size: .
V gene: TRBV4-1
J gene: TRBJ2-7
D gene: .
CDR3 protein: CASSQDGLGGIEQYF

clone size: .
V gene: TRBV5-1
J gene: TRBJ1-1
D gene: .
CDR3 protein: CASSYAQVNTEAFF

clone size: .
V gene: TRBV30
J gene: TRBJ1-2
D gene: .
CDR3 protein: CAWSVSSNYGYTF

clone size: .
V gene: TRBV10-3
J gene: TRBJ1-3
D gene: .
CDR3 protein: CAISDELEGNTIYF

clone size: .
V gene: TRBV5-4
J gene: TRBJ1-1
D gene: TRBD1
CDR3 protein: CASSQDRVTEAFF

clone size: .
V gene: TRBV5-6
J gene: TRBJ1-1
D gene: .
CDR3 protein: CASSLSPTANTEAFF

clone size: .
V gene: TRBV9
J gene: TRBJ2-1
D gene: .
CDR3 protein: CASSVATENGEQFF

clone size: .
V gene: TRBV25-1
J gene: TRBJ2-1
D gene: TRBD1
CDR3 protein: CASSASPGQGKDEQFF

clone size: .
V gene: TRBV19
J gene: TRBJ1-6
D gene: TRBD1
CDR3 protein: CASSIGQGNSPLHF

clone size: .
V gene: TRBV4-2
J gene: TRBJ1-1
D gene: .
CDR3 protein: CASSQEGRVSGAFF

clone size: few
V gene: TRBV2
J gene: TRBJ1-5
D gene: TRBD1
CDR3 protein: CASSGGSGTGVGQPQHF

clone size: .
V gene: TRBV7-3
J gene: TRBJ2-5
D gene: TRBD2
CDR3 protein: CASSQLGRGGQETQYF

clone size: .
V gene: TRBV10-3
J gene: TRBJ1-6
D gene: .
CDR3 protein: CAISDSGELGSPLHF

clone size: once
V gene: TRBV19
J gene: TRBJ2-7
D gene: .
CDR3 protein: CASSNRDEFEQYF

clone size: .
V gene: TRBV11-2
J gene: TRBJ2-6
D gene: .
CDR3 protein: CASSSQSFANVLTF

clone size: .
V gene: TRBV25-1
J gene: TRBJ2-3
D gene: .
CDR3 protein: CASSVTGTYTQYF

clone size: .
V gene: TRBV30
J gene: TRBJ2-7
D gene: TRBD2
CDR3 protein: CAWNGGGEQYF

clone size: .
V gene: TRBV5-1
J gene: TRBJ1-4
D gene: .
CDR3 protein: CASSLDTGSNEKLFF

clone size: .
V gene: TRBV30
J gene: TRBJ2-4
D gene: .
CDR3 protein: CACLGAPLAKNIQYF

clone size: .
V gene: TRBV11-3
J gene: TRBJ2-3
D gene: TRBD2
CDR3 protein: CASSLVSASGTDTQYF

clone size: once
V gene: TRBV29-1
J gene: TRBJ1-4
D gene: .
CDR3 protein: CSGGEGIPNEKLFF

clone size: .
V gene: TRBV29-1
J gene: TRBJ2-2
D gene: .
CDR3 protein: CSVAAKGGGDGELFF

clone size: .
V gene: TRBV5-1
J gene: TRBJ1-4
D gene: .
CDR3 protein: CASSLAGVEEKLFF

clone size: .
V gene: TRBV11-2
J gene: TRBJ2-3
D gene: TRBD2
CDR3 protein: CASSLTSGTDTQYF

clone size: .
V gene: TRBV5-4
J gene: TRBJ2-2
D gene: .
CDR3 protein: CASSFFGNTGELFF

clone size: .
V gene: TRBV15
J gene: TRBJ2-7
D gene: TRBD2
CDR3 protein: CATSRSTGGAYEQYF

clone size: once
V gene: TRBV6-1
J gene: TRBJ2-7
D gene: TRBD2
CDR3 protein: CASSLTSGRAGRFF

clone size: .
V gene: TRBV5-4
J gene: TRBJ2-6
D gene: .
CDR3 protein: CASISGSGANVLTF

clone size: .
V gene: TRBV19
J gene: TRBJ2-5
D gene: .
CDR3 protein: CASSIDAGVDQETQYF

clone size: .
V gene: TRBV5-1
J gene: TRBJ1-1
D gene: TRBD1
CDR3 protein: CASRTKSGQGLNEAFF

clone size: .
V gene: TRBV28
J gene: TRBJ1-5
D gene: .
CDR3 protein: CASSFRPREPQHF

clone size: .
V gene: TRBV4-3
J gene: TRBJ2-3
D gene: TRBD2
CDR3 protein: CASSQEVGAGGFTDTQYF

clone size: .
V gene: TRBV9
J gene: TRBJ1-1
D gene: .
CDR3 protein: CASSVGGANTEAFF

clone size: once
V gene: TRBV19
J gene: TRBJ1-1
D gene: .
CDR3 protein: CASRPRDLGAEAFF

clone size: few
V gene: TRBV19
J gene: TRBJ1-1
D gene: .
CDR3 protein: CATRKGIKRMNTEAFF

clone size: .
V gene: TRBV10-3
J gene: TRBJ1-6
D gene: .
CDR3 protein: CAISELFEGSPLHF

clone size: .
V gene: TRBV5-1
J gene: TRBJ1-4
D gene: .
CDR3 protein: CASSLAFSAGWRPNEKLFF